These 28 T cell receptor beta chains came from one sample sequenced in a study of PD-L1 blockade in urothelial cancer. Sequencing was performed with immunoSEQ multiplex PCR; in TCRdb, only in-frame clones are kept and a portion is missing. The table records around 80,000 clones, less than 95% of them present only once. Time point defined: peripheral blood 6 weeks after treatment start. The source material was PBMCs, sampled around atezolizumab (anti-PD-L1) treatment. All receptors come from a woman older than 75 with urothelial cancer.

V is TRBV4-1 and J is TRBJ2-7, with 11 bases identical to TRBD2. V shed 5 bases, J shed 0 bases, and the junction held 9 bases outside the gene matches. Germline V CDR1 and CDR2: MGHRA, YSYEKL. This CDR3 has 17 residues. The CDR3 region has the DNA TGCGCCAGCAGCGTAAAGACTAGCGGGACGAGCTCCTACGAGCAGTACTTC. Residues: CASSVKTSGTSSYEQYF.

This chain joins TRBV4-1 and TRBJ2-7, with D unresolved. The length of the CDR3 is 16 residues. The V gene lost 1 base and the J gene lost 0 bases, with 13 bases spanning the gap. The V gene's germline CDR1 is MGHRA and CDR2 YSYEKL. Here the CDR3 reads CASSQVSSMSSYEQYF. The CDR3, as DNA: TGCGCCAGCAGCCAAGTTTCCTCGATGAGCTCCTACGAGCAGTACTTC.

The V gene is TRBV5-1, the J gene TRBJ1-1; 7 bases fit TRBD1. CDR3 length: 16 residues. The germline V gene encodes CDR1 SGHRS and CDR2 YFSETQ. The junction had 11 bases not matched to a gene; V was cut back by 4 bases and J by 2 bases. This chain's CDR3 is CASSPRMDRRNTEAFF. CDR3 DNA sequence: TGCGCCAGCAGCCCACGTATGGACAGGCGTAACACTGAAGCTTTCTTT.

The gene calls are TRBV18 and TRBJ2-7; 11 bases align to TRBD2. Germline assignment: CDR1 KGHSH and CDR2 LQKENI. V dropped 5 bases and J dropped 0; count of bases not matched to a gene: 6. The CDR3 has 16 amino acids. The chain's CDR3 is CASSTRGLADSYEQYF. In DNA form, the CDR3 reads TGTGCCAGCTCAACGCGGGGACTAGCGGACTCCTACGAGCAGTACTTC.

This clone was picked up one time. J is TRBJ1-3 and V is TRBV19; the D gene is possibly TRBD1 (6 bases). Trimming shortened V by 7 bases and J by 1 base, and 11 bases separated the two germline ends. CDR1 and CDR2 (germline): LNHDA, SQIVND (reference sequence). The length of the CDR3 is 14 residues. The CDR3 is CASTRTDSGNTIYF. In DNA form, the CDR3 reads TGTGCCAGTACTCGGACAGATTCTGGAAACACCATATATTTT.

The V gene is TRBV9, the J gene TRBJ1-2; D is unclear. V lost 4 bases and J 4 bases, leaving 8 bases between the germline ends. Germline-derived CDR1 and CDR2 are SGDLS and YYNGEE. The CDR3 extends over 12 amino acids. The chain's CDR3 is CASSLSSYGYTF. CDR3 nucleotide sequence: TGTGCCAGCAGCCTTAGTTCCTATGGCTACACCTTC.

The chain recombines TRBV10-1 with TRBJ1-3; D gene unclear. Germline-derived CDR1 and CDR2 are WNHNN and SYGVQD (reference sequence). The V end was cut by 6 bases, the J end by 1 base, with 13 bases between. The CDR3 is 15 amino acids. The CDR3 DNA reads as TGCGCCAGCAGCGGCCCGGGAGCATCTGGAAACACCATATATTTT. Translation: CASSGPGASGNTIYF.

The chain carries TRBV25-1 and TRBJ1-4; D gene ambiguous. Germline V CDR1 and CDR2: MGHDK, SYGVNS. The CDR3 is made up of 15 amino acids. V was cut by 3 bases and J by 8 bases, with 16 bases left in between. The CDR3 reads CASSEGRPFGEKLFF. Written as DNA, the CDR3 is TGTGCCAGCAGTGAGGGGAGGCCTTTCGGGGAAAAACTGTTTTTT.

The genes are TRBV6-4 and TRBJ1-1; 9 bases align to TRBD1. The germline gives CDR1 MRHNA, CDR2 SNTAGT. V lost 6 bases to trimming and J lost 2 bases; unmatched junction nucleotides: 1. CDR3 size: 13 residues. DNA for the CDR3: TGTGCCAGCAGACAGGGGGCCAACACTGAAGCTTTCTTT. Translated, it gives CASRQGANTEAFF.

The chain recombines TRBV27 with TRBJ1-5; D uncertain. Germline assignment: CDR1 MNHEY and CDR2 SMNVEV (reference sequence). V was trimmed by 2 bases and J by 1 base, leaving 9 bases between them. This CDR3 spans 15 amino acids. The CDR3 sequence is CASSLGAGSNQPQHF. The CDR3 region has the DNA TGTGCCAGCAGTTTAGGCGCGGGGAGCAATCAGCCCCAGCATTTT.

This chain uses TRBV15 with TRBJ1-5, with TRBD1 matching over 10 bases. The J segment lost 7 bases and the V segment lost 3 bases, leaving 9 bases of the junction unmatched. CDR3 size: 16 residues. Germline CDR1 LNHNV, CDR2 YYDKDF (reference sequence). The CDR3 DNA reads TGTGCCACCAGCAGGGAAGGACAGGGGGAGAACCAGCCCCAGCATTTT. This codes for CATSREGQGENQPQHF.

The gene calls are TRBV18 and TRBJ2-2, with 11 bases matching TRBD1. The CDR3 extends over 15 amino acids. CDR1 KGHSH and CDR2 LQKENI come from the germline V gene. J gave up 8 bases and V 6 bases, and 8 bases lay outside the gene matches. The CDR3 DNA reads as TGTGCCAGCTCCCCTGGACAGGGGGCGTTTGGGGAGCTGTTTTTT. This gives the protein CASSPGQGAFGELFF.

The CDR3 loop is CASSPDRDGYTF. For the CDR3, the DNA is TGCGCCAGCAGCCCAGACAGGGACGGCTACACCTTC. The rearrangement uses TRBV5-1 and TRBJ1-2; 7 bases align to TRBD1. Germline lookup yields CDR1 SGHRS and CDR2 YFSETQ. CDR3 length: 12 amino acids. V lost 4 bases, J lost 8 bases, and 5 bases stayed unmatched.

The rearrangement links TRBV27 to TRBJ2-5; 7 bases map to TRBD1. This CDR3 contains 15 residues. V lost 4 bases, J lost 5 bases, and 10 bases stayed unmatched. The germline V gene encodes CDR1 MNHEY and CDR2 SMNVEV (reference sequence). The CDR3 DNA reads TGTGCCAGCAGTTCTGGACAGGTCGCAAGGGAGACCCAGTACTTC. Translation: CASSSGQVARETQYF.

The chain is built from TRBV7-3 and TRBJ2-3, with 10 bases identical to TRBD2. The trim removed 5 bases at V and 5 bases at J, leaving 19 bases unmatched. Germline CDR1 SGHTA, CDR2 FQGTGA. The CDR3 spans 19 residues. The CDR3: CASSPYPLGLAGEVDTQYF. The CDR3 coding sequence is TGTGCCAGCAGCCCCTACCCCTTAGGGCTAGCGGGAGAAGTAGATACGCAGTATTTT.

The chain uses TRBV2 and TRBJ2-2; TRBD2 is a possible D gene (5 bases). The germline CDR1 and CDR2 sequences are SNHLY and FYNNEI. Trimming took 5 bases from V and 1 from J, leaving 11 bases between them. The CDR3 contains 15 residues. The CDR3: CASSSVALNTGELFF. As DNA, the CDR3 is TGTGCCAGCAGTTCCGTAGCGCTGAACACCGGGGAGCTGTTTTTT.

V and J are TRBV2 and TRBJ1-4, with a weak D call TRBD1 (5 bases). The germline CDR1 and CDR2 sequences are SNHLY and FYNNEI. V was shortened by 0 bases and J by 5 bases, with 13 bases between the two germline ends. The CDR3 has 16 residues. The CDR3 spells CASSEARGAGNEKLFF. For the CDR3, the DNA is TGTGCCAGCAGTGAAGCGCGAGGGGCGGGGAATGAAAAACTGTTTTTT. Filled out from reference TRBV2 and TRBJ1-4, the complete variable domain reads EPEVTQTPSHQVTQMGQEVILRCVPISNHLYFYWYRQILGQKVEFLVSFYNNEISEKSEIFDDQFSVERPDGSNFTLKIRSTKLEDSAMYFCASSEARGAGNEKLFFGSGTQLSVL.

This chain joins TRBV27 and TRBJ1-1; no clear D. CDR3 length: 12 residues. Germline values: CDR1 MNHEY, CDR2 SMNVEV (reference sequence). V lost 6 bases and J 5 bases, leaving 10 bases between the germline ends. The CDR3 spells CASSRPGTEAFF. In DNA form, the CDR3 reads TGTGCCAGCAGCCGACCGGGTACTGAAGCTTTCTTT.

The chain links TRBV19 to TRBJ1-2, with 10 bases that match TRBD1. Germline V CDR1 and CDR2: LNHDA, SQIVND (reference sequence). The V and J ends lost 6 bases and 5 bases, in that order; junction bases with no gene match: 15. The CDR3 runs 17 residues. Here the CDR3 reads CASSLSFTGTGEYGYTF. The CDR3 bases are TGTGCCAGTAGCCTATCATTTACCGGGACAGGGGAATATGGCTACACCTTC.

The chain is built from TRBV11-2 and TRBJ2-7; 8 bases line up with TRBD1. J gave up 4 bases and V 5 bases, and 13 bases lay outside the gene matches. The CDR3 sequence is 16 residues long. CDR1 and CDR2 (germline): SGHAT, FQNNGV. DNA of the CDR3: TGTGCCAGCAGCACCCCTCAGACAGGGGCCATGTACGAGCAGTACTTC. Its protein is CASSTPQTGAMYEQYF.

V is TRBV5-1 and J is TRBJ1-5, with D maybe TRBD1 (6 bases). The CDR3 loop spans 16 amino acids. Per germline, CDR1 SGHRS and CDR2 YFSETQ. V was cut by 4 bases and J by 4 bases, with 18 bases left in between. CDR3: CASSREGGQMNQPQHF. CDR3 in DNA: TGCGCCAGCAGCCGCGAAGGGGGACAAATGAATCAGCCCCAGCATTTT.

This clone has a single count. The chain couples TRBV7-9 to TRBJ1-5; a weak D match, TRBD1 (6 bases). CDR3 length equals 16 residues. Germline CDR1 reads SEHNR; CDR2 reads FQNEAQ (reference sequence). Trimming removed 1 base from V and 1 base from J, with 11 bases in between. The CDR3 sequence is CASSLVTGSSNQPQHF. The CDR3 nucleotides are TGTGCCAGCAGCTTAGTAACAGGGTCAAGCAATCAGCCCCAGCATTTT.

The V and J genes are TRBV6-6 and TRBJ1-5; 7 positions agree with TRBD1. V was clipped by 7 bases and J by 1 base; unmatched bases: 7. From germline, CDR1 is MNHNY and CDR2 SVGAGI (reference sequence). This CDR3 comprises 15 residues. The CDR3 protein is CASTLSGGSNQPQHF. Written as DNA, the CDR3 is TGTGCCAGCACTCTCTCAGGGGGGAGCAATCAGCCCCAGCATTTT.

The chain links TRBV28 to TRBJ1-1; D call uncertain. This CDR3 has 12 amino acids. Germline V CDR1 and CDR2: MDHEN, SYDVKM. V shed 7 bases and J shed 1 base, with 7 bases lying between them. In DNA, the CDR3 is TGTGCCAGCAACCCCGGGAACACTGAAGCTTTCTTT. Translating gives CASNPGNTEAFF.

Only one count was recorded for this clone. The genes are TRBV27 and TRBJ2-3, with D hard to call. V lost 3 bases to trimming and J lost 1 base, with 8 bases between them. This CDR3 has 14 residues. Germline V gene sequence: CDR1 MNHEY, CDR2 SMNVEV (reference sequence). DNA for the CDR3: TGTGCCAGCAGTTTGATGCTACGCACAGATACGCAGTATTTT. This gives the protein CASSLMLRTDTQYF.

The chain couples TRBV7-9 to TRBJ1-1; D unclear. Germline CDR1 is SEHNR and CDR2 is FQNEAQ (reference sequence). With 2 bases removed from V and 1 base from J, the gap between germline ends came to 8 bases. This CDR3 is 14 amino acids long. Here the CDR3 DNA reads TGTGCCAGCAGCTTACGGCAGGCGAACACTGAAGCTTTCTTT. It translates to CASSLRQANTEAFF.

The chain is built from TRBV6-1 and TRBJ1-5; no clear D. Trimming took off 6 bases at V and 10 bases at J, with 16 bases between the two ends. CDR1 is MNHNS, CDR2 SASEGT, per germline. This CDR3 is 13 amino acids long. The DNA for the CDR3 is TGTGCCAGCAGGAGGGCGATTGTCGAACCCCAGCATTTT. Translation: CASRRAIVEPQHF.

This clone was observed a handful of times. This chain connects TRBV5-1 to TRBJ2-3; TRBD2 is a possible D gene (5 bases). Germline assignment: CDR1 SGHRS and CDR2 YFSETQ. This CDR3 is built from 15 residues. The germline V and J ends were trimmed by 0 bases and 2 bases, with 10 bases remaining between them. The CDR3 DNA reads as TGCGCCAGCAGCTTGGCGGGGATTCCCACAGATACGCAGTATTTT. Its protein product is CASSLAGIPTDTQYF. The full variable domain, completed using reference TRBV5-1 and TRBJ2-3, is KAGVTQTPRYLIKTRGQQVTLSCSPISGHRSVSWYQQTPGQGLQFLFEYFSETQRNKGNFPGRFSGRQFSNSRSEMNVSTLELGDSALYLCASSLAGIPTDTQYFGPGTRLTVL.